One sample yielded the 19 T cell receptor beta chains listed below, sequenced in a study of blood T cell repertoires in COVID-19. Produced via immunoSEQ multiplex PCR; TCRdb's table is partial and in-frame only. The data contain 60,000 or so clones, about 83% of them singletons. The sample comprised peripheral blood. The receptors shown here come from a woman aged 80 or over with acute or convalescent COVID-19.

This chain connects TRBV27 to TRBJ2-7, with 14 nucleotides matching TRBD2. Trimming cost V 4 bases and J 6 bases; bases outside gene matches: 14. The CDR3 contains 18 residues. The germline CDR1 and CDR2 sequences are MNHEY and SMNVEV (reference sequence). CDR3 region: CASSSGLAGGGRSREQYF. In DNA, the CDR3 is TGTGCCAGCAGTTCAGGACTAGCGGGAGGAGGGAGGTCGCGCGAGCAGTACTTC.

The chain joins TRBV5-4 to TRBJ1-6; weak D call: TRBD1 (6 bases). This CDR3 is 16 amino acids long. Germline V gene lookup returns CDR1 SGHNT and CDR2 YYREEE (reference sequence). The germline V and J ends were trimmed by 4 bases and 7 bases, with 18 bases remaining between them. CDR3 DNA sequence: TGTGCCAGCAGCCGTCGACAGGCGCCGGGGAATTCACCCCTCCACTTT. Translated: CASSRRQAPGNSPLHF.

The V gene is TRBV2, the J gene TRBJ2-3; 7 positions match TRBD2. Germline trimming cut 7 bases from V and 2 bases from J; bases unmatched to any gene: 6. Germline V gene data show CDR1 as SNHLY and CDR2 as FYNNEI. The CDR3 contains 14 residues. Written as DNA, the CDR3 is TGTGCCAGCACCTCAGCGGGACTCACAGATACGCAGTATTTT. Amino acids: CASTSAGLTDTQYF.

This clone appeared a single time. This rearrangement joins TRBV7-3 to TRBJ2-1; 7 bases agree with TRBD2. The CDR3 length is 12 residues. The germline V gene has CDR1 SGHTA and CDR2 FQGTGA. Trimming removed 4 bases from V and 9 bases from J; junction bases left unmatched: 3. CDR3 sequence: CASSSGGGEQFF. The CDR3 DNA follows: TGTGCCAGCAGCTCGGGAGGTGGTGAGCAGTTCTTC.

This CDR3 is CSGFSPSSYNEQFF. The CDR3 nucleotides read TGCAGCGGCTTCTCACCGAGCTCCTACAATGAGCAGTTCTTC. The chain employs TRBV29-1 and TRBJ2-1; D is uncertain. The CDR3 loop spans 14 amino acids. Trimming shortened V by 7 bases and J by 0 bases, and 13 bases separated the two germline ends. In germline, CDR1 is SQVTM, CDR2 ANQGSEA.

V usage is TRBV6-5 and J usage is TRBJ2-7; tentatively, D is TRBD1 (6 bases). V was shortened by 7 bases and J by 2 bases, with 12 bases between the two germline ends. The CDR3 is 13 amino acids. The V gene's germline CDR1 is MNHEY and CDR2 SVGAGI. The CDR3 loop reads CASKQGNTYEQYF. The CDR3 DNA reads TGTGCCAGCAAGCAGGGGAATACCTACGAGCAGTACTTC.

The V gene is TRBV11-2, the J gene TRBJ1-4; TRBD1 aligns across 9 bases. The germline gives CDR1 SGHAT, CDR2 FQNNGV. The CDR3 contains 14 residues. Germline trimming cut 5 bases from V and 8 bases from J; bases unmatched to any gene: 6. The CDR3: CASSQTGGEEKLFF. Here the CDR3 DNA reads TGTGCCAGCAGCCAAACAGGGGGCGAGGAAAAACTGTTTTTT.

The J gene is TRBJ2-3, the V gene TRBV24-1, with 13 bases fitting TRBD2. J lost 0 bases, V lost 4 bases, and 3 bases had no gene match. CDR1 and CDR2 (germline): KGHDR, SFDVKD. The CDR3 loop spans 17 amino acids. The CDR3 nucleotides are TGTGCCACCAGTGAGCGGACTAGCGGGAGAAGCACAGATACGCAGTATTTT. Translated, it gives CATSERTSGRSTDTQYF.

The V call is TRBV19, the J call TRBJ1-6; D perhaps matches TRBD1 (6 bases). V lost 5 bases and J 11 bases, leaving 13 bases between the germline ends. This CDR3 is built from 13 residues. Per germline, CDR1 LNHDA and CDR2 SQIVND (reference sequence). The CDR3 region is CASSPDRSAPLHF. CDR3 DNA: TGTGCCAGTAGTCCGGACAGATCTGCACCCCTCCACTTT. Drawing the rest from reference TRBV19 and TRBJ1-6, the complete variable domain is DGGITQSPKYLFRKEGQNVTLSCEQNLNHDAMYWYRQDPGQGLRLIYYSQIVNDFQKGDIAEGYSVSREKKESFPLTVTSAQKNPTAFYLCASSPDRSAPLHFGNGTRLTVT.

This clone has a handful of counts. The chain carries TRBV19 and TRBJ1-1; tentative D call: TRBD1 (5 bases). The germline V gene has CDR1 LNHDA and CDR2 SQIVND (reference sequence). Trimming shortened V by 0 bases and J by 1 base, and 9 bases separated the two germline ends. The CDR3 is made up of 15 amino acids. For the CDR3, the DNA is TGTGCCAGTAGTATAGATCGCAGGGCGAACACTGAAGCTTTCTTT. Translation gives CASSIDRRANTEAFF.

Only one count was recorded for this clone. The chain has TRBV13 and TRBJ2-1; D is ambiguous. The CDR3 spans 11 residues. Germline CDR1 reads PRHDT; CDR2 reads FYEKMQ (reference sequence). Trimming removed 1 base at V and 13 bases at J, with 8 bases between. CDR3 sequence: CASSLAREQFF. CDR3 DNA sequence: TGTGCCAGCAGCTTAGCCCGAGAACAGTTCTTC.

This clone was found a few times. As DNA, the CDR3 is TGTGCCAGCAGCTTAGGAGCCGTGCTCGGTGAAAAACTGTTTTTT. Protein product: CASSLGAVLGEKLFF. The chain carries TRBV13 and TRBJ1-4; D is undetermined. Trimming left V 0 bases short and J 7 bases short, with 12 bases between. This CDR3 is built from 15 residues. The germline gives CDR1 PRHDT, CDR2 FYEKMQ (reference sequence). Combining the CDR3 with reference TRBV13 and TRBJ1-4 gives the whole variable domain AAGVIQSPRHLIKEKRETATLKCYPIPRHDTVYWYQQGPGQDPQFLISFYEKMQSDKGSIPDRFSAQQFSDYHSELNMSSLELGDSALYFCASSLGAVLGEKLFFGSGTQLSVL.

V usage is TRBV28 and J usage is TRBJ2-3; 13 bases map to TRBD2. The germline V gene encodes CDR1 MDHEN and CDR2 SYDVKM. The CDR3 sequence is 18 residues long. After removal of 4 bases from V and 3 bases from J, the junction contained 10 bases not matched to a gene. CDR3 sequence reads: CASSSLGTSGALTDTQYF. The CDR3 bases are TGTGCCAGCAGTTCCCTCGGGACTAGCGGGGCTCTTACAGATACGCAGTATTTT.

V and J are TRBV10-3 and TRBJ2-7; TRBD2 is a possible D gene (7 bases). The CDR3 covers 17 residues. V was pared by 4 bases and J by 0 bases, with 19 bases between. Germline V gene data show CDR1 as ENHRY and CDR2 as SYGVKD. CDR3 protein: CAISGSGEGVLSYEQYF. The CDR3 DNA is TGTGCCATCAGTGGATCTGGGGAGGGGGTTCTCTCCTACGAGCAGTACTTC.

The J gene is TRBJ2-1, the V gene TRBV4-2; 8 bases line up with TRBD1. The CDR3 extends over 15 amino acids. The junction had 6 bases not matched to a gene; V was cut back by 1 base and J by 7 bases. CDR1 is LGHNA, CDR2 YNFKEQ, per germline. In DNA form, the CDR3 reads TGTGCCAGCAGCCAAGGGCAGGGGGCGACGAATGAGCAGTTCTTC. Encoded protein: CASSQGQGATNEQFF.

V is TRBV3-1 (or the pseudogene TRBV3-2) and J is TRBJ2-2; maybe TRBD1 (5 bases). From germline, CDR1 is LGHDT and CDR2 YNNKEL (reference sequence). The CDR3 length is 13 residues. V was pared by 3 bases and J by 7 bases, with 9 bases between. This CDR3 reads CASSHGAFGELFF. CDR3 nucleotide sequence: TGTGCCAGCAGCCATGGGGCTTTCGGGGAGCTGTTTTTT.

V gene TRBV7-2 combines with J gene TRBJ2-7, with TRBD2 identical over 9 bases. The V segment lost 2 bases and the J segment 6 bases; nucleotides outside the gene matches: 11. There are 16 residues in the CDR3. CDR1 and CDR2 (germline): SGHTA, FQGNSA. CDR3 DNA sequence: TGTGCCAGCAGCTTACAAGGGGCTAGCGGGAAATCCGAGCAGTACTTC. It encodes CASSLQGASGKSEQYF. The variable domain in full, with the rest retrieved from reference TRBV7-2 and TRBJ2-7, is GAGVSQSPSNKVTEKGKDVELRCDPISGHTALYWYRQSLGQGLEFLIYFQGNSAPDKSGLPSDRFSAERTGGSVSTLTIQRTQQEDSAVYLCASSLQGASGKSEQYFGPGTRLTVT.

The chain links TRBV7-9 to TRBJ1-2; D is possibly TRBD1 (6 bases). CDR3 length: 14 residues. Germline V gene data show CDR1 as SEHNR and CDR2 as FQNEAQ (reference sequence). Trimming took 1 base from V and 7 from J, leaving 13 bases between them. This chain's CDR3 is CASSLEVGASGYTF. Written as DNA, the CDR3 is TGTGCCAGCAGCTTAGAGGTGGGGGCCTCTGGCTACACCTTC.

The J gene is TRBJ2-7, the V gene TRBV28; TRBD2 matches 11 bases. The CDR3 length is 17 residues. Germline CDR1 MDHEN, CDR2 SYDVKM. Unmatched junction bases numbered 5, after V lost 1 base and J lost 0 bases. CDR3 DNA: TGTGCCAGCAGTTTATTTTCTAGCGGGAGGACCTCCTACGAGCAGTACTTC. Translation gives CASSLFSSGRTSYEQYF.